The text below deals with one T cell receptor (beta chain). The data originate from a study of T cell responses to AZD1222 COVID-19 vaccine. Germline-derived CDR1 and CDR2 are SGHTA and FQGNSA. Deletions cut 1 base from V and 4 bases from J, with 11 bases between. The CDR3 is made up of 15 amino acids. The assay was immunoSEQ multiplex PCR, and TCRdb's table has in-frame clones only and misses some. Here the sample spans over 90,000 clones, 80% to 85% being singletons. The gene calls are TRBV7-2 and TRBJ1-3; unclear D gene. This sequence was found in an adult in good health. The starting material was peripheral blood, obtained on day 0 of AZD1222 vaccination. The CDR3 DNA follows: TGTGCCAGCAGCTTAGTAGGCGCGCTGGGAAACACCATATATTTT. It codes for CASSLVGALGNTIYF. The full variable domain, with the rest looked up from reference TRBV7-2 and TRBJ1-3, is GAGVSQSPSNKVTEKGKDVELRCDPISGHTALYWYRQSLGQGLEFLIYFQGNSAPDKSGLPSDRFSAERTGGSVSTLTIQRTQQEDSAVYLCASSLVGALGNTIYFGEGSWLTVV.